A single sample gave rise to the 26 T cell receptor beta chains below, sequenced in a study of OX40 agonist ivuxolimab in advanced cancers. The table came from immunoSEQ multiplex PCR; TCRdb's copy has only in-frame clones and leaves some out. Among 75,000 to 100,000 clones, approximately 88% were seen once, and the ten largest hold approximately 2.6%. Material: CD4+ or CD8+ T cells sorted from blood, obtained in a trial of the OX40 agonist ivuxolimab. These receptors were obtained from an adult with an advanced solid tumor such as melanoma, head and neck, liver or kidney cancer.

With regard to this clone: This same CDR3 is encoded by further DNA sequences in the sample. The chain couples TRBV6-5 to TRBJ1-4; possible D gene TRBD1, 5 bases. This CDR3 is built from 15 residues. Trimming cost V 3 bases and J 3 bases, with 11 bases left between them. Germline V gene data show CDR1 as MNHEY and CDR2 as SVGAGI. CDR3 nucleotide sequence: TGTGCCAGCAGTTATAACGGGGGACCTAATGAAAAACTGTTTTTT. It specifies CASSYNGGPNEKLFF.

The chain carries TRBV28 and TRBJ1-5, with 7 nucleotides matching TRBD1. Germline trimming cut 3 bases from V and 0 bases from J; bases unmatched to any gene: 8. Germline-derived CDR1 and CDR2 are MDHEN and SYDVKM. This CDR3 has 17 amino acids. Written as DNA, the CDR3 is TGTGCCAGCAGTTTGATTAGGGGGCCTTATAGCAATCAGCCCCAGCATTTT. It encodes CASSLIRGPYSNQPQHF.

The chain carries TRBV10-2 and TRBJ2-1; tentative D call: TRBD1 (6 bases). V shed 2 bases and J shed 10 bases, with 9 bases lying between them. From germline, CDR1 is WSHSY and CDR2 SAAADI. The CDR3 extends over 12 amino acids. The CDR3 here is CASSELQGEQFF. The CDR3 DNA reads TGCGCCAGCAGTGAGCTCCAGGGGGAGCAGTTCTTC.

The V and J genes are TRBV28 and TRBJ1-3; 7 bases are a match to TRBD1. CDR1 is MDHEN, CDR2 SYDVKM, per germline. The CDR3 spans 14 residues. V was pared by 7 bases and J by 3 bases, with 6 bases of the junction left unmatched. The CDR3 coding sequence is TGTGCCAGCAATCTAGACAGGGTTGGAAACACCATATATTTT. Translation gives CASNLDRVGNTIYF.

This rearrangement joins TRBV18 to TRBJ1-4; TRBD1 might be the D (5 bases). The germline V gene encodes CDR1 KGHSH and CDR2 LQKENI. V was trimmed by 2 bases and J by 0 bases, leaving 10 bases between them. This CDR3 comprises 16 residues. The CDR3 spells CASSPRDGATNEKLFF. CDR3 sequence (DNA): TGTGCCAGCTCACCAAGGGACGGTGCAACTAATGAAAAACTGTTTTTT.

The chain couples TRBV7-7 to TRBJ2-5; D uncertain. The germline gives CDR1 SSHAT, CDR2 FNYEAQ (reference sequence). This CDR3 has 13 residues. V was cut by 5 bases and J by 1 base, with 8 bases left in between. The DNA for the CDR3 is TGTGCCAGCAGCCCGGGCCTCCAAGAGACCCAGTACTTC. This sequence encodes CASSPGLQETQYF.

The V and J genes are TRBV4-3 and TRBJ1-4, with TRBD1 as a possible D gene (5 bases). Germline lookup yields CDR1 LGHNA and CDR2 YSLEER. The CDR3 totals 15 residues. V lost 0 bases to trimming and J lost 7 bases, with 12 bases between them. The CDR3 DNA reads TGCGCCAGCAGCCAAGATTGGGGGGGGAGTGAAAAACTGTTTTTT. It codes for CASSQDWGGSEKLFF.

This rearrangement joins TRBV21-1 to TRBJ1-2; TRBD1, the table's D call, was not compared with the DNA. TRBV21-1 constitutes a pseudogene. The CDR3 spans 15 residues. DNA of the CDR3: TGTGCCAGCAGCCAACCTCGGAACAGGACAAGGGGCTACACCTTC. Amino acid sequence: CASSQPRNRTRGYTF.

This rearrangement joins TRBV18 to TRBJ2-3, with 10 bases aligning to TRBD1. From germline, CDR1 is KGHSH and CDR2 LQKENI. The J segment lost 4 bases and the V segment lost 3 bases, leaving 4 bases of the junction unmatched. The CDR3 is 15 amino acids. CDR3 DNA sequence: TGTGCCAGCTCACCCCGAGGGACAGGGGCAGATACGCAGTATTTT. Translated: CASSPRGTGADTQYF.

The sample holds a few counts of this clone. The chain couples TRBV12-5 to TRBJ1-1; D is uncertain. Between the trimmed V and J ends, which lost 1 base and 5 bases, there was a span of 14 bases. This CDR3 contains 15 residues. Germline assignment: CDR1 LGHNT and CDR2 FRNRAP. DNA for the CDR3: TGTGCTAGTGGTTTGGGAAGATCATTGGGGACTGAAGCTTTCTTT. Its protein product is CASGLGRSLGTEAFF.

The rearrangement joins TRBV5-1 to TRBJ2-6; a weak D match, TRBD2 (7 bases). CDR1 is SGHRS and CDR2 is YFSETQ in the germline V gene. The CDR3 is 17 amino acids. The ends were cut back, 0 bases at V and 4 bases at J, with 14 bases in the middle. The CDR3 loop reads CASSLAAGAGGANVLTF. The CDR3 nucleotides read TGCGCCAGCAGCTTGGCCGCGGGGGCGGGCGGGGCCAACGTCCTGACTTTC.

There are a few counts of this clone. This rearrangement joins TRBV6-5 to TRBJ1-6; D uncertain. Germline V gene lookup returns CDR1 MNHEY and CDR2 SVGAGI. V lost 7 bases and J lost 10, with 17 bases in between. The CDR3 spans 14 residues. The CDR3 DNA reads as TGTGCCAGCACCCCATCTACTTTAGGCTCACCCCTCCACTTT. Translated, it gives CASTPSTLGSPLHF.

This clone was detected a few times. This chain uses TRBV19 with TRBJ2-1, with 11 bases matching TRBD1. The CDR3 length is 13 residues. Germline V gene data show CDR1 as LNHDA and CDR2 as SQIVND (reference sequence). Germline trimming cut 8 bases from V and 8 bases from J; bases unmatched to any gene: 5. The DNA of the CDR3 is TGTGCCAGTCGGGACAGGGGGATGGATGAGCAGTTCTTC. It is translated as CASRDRGMDEQFF.

This clone was seen just once. The J gene is TRBJ2-1, the V gene TRBV27, with a weak D call TRBD2 (5 bases). V was pared by 4 bases and J by 0 bases, with 10 bases between. CDR3 length: 15 residues. Germline CDR1 MNHEY, CDR2 SMNVEV (reference sequence). Here the CDR3 reads CASSWGAGSYNEQFF. The CDR3 nucleotides are TGTGCCAGCAGTTGGGGAGCTGGCTCCTACAATGAGCAGTTCTTC.

The CDR3 sequence: CASSPAGANVLTF. CDR3 in DNA: TGTGCCAGCTCACCCGCCGGGGCCAACGTCCTGACTTTC. The chain links TRBV18 to TRBJ2-6; D unclear. The CDR3 sequence is 13 residues long. The V and J ends lost 3 bases and 4 bases respectively, with 4 bases between them. Germline V CDR1 and CDR2: KGHSH, LQKENI.

V and J are TRBV7-9 and TRBJ1-2; D gene ambiguous. The CDR3 sequence is 12 residues long. Trimming took 11 bases from V and 0 from J, leaving 10 bases between them. Germline CDR1 is SEHNR and CDR2 is FQNEAQ (reference sequence). For the CDR3, the DNA is TGTGCCCCCGGGAGCCCTAACTATGGCTACACCTTC. It is translated as CAPGSPNYGYTF.

The chain links TRBV11-2 to TRBJ1-4; weak D call: TRBD1 (5 bases). Trimming stripped 4 bases from V and 8 bases from J, with 14 bases between. This CDR3 has 14 amino acids. In germline, CDR1 is SGHAT, CDR2 FQNNGV. This CDR3 reads CASSSRRGGEKLFF. The CDR3, as DNA: TGTGCCAGCAGCTCCAGACGGGGCGGCGAAAAACTGTTTTTT.

The chain employs TRBV7-2 and TRBJ2-1; 8 nucleotides match TRBD2. The J segment lost 4 bases and the V segment lost 4 bases, leaving 6 bases of the junction unmatched. Germline V gene data show CDR1 as SGHTA and CDR2 as FQGNSA. This CDR3 has 15 amino acids. CDR3 coding DNA: TGTGCCAGCAGCTGGAGCGGGGGTGGGTACAATGAGCAGTTCTTC. This translates into CASSWSGGGYNEQFF.

The chain couples TRBV14 to TRBJ1-6, with D perhaps matching TRBD1 (5 bases). This CDR3 has 18 amino acids. V was trimmed by 4 bases and J by 5 bases, leaving 21 bases between them. Germline CDR1 is SGHDN and CDR2 is FVKESK. CDR3 sequence: CASSLSRAGNVNNSPLHF. In nucleotides, the CDR3 is TGTGCCAGCAGCCTTAGTCGGGCAGGGAACGTCAATAATTCACCCCTCCACTTT. The full variable domain, its missing parts supplied by reference TRBV14 and TRBJ1-6, is EAGVTQFPSHSVIEKGQTVTLRCDPISGHDNLYWYRRVMGKEIKFLLHFVKESKQDESGMPNNRFLAERTGGTYSTLKVQPAELEDSGVYFCASSLSRAGNVNNSPLHFGNGTRLTVT.

The chain links TRBV11-3 to TRBJ1-1, with D possibly TRBD1 on 6 matching bases. The V end lost 4 bases, the J end lost 3 bases, and 9 bases lay between the germline ends. Germline lookup yields CDR1 SGHNT and CDR2 YENEEA. The CDR3 contains 13 residues. The CDR3 nucleotides are TGTGCCAGCAGCTCACAGGGTGACACTGAAGCTTTCTTT. Amino acid sequence: CASSSQGDTEAFF.

This clone was picked up one time. V usage is TRBV4-3 and J usage is TRBJ2-5; maybe TRBD1 (6 bases). Trimming took off 4 bases at V and 4 bases at J, with 16 bases between the two ends. The CDR3 has 15 amino acids. The V gene's germline CDR1 is LGHNA and CDR2 YSLEER. The CDR3 loop reads CASSRTLDSTETQYF. The CDR3 nucleotides are TGCGCCAGCAGCCGAACATTGGACAGCACAGAGACCCAGTACTTC.

V and J are TRBV2 and TRBJ1-1, with D possibly matching TRBD1 (6 bases). The CDR3 totals 19 residues. V was cut by 0 bases and J by 0 bases, with 20 bases left in between. Germline-derived CDR1 and CDR2 are SNHLY and FYNNEI. CDR3 sequence (DNA): TGTGCCAGCAGTGAAGCTCACTTCTCCAGGGGCTACCTGAACACTGAAGCTTTCTTT. This codes for CASSEAHFSRGYLNTEAFF. The complete variable domain, with remaining parts taken from reference TRBV2 and TRBJ1-1, reads EPEVTQTPSHQVTQMGQEVILRCVPISNHLYFYWYRQILGQKVEFLVSFYNNEISEKSEIFDDQFSVERPDGSNFTLKIRSTKLEDSAMYFCASSEAHFSRGYLNTEAFFGQGTRLTVV.

This clone was seen only a few times. The J gene is TRBJ1-6, the V gene TRBV5-4; 9 nucleotides line up with TRBD1. The germline CDR1 and CDR2 sequences are SGHNT and YYREEE (reference sequence). The CDR3 consists of 15 residues. Trimming took 3 bases from V and 10 from J; bases not matched to a gene: 8. CDR3 amino acids: CASSSGTGIGSPLHF. In DNA form, the CDR3 reads TGTGCCAGCAGCTCTGGGACAGGGATAGGATCACCCCTCCACTTT.

The chain carries TRBV19 and TRBJ1-2, with a possible D match to TRBD1 (5 bases). CDR3 length: 18 residues. Germline assignment: CDR1 LNHDA and CDR2 SQIVND (reference sequence). The V gene lost 4 bases and the J gene lost 7 bases, with 28 bases spanning the gap. The DNA for the CDR3 is TGTGCCAGTAGTAAGAAGGGAGGGCAACTGGCCGACGGGGGTGGCTACACCTTC. This gives the protein CASSKKGGQLADGGGYTF.

DNA for the CDR3: TGTGCCAGCAGCTACAGGGTCAACACTGAAGCTTTCTTT. Translating it yields CASSYRVNTEAFF. The gene calls are TRBV7-3 and TRBJ1-1, with a possible D match to TRBD1 (6 bases). The V gene's germline CDR1 is SGHTA and CDR2 FQGTGA. This CDR3 is 13 amino acids long. The V and J ends lost 4 bases and 2 bases respectively, with 8 bases between them.

The V gene is TRBV6-6, the J gene TRBJ1-1; 12 bases fit TRBD1. The junction had 3 bases not matched to a gene; V was cut back by 4 bases and J by 0 bases. The V gene's germline CDR1 is MNHNY and CDR2 SVGAGI (reference sequence). The CDR3 spans 16 residues. The CDR3 DNA reads as TGTGCCAGCAGTTCGGGACAGGGGGCCGTGAACACTGAAGCTTTCTTT. This sequence encodes CASSSGQGAVNTEAFF.